This T cell receptor (beta chain) was profiled in a study of T cell repertoires in cytomegalovirus infection. TCRdb itself ran the reads through MiXCR, one entry per CDR3 protein. The table has about 920,000 distinct CDR3 sequences, approximately 32% seen once. The germline V and J ends were trimmed by 4 bases and 0 bases, with 13 bases remaining between them. This CDR3 spans 17 amino acids. Germline V lookup: CDR1 MGHRA, CDR2 YSYEKL. Concerning this clonotype itself: Its specificity is unknown.

The sample in question was cultured CD8+ T cells from PBMCs, obtained from culture after CMV antigen stimulation. This clonotype was obtained from a human donor in good health (CMV status not recorded). Some clones in this sample may be carry-over from other donors' samples. This chain connects TRBV4-1 to TRBJ1-6, with a weak D call TRBD1 (5 bases). CDR3 loop: CASSPRVANSYNSPLHF. CDR3 coding DNA: TGCGCCAGCAGCCCCAGGGTGGCGAACTCCTATAATTCACCCCTCCACTTT.